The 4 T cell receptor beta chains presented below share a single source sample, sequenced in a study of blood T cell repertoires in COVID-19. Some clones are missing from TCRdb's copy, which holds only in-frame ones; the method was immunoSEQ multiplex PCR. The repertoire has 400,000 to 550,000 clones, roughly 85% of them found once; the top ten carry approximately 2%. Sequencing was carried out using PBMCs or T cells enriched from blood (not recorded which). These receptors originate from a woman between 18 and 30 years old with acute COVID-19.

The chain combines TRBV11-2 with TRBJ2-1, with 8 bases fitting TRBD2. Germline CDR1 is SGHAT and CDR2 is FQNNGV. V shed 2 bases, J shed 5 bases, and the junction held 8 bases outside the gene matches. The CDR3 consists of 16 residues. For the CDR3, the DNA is TGTGCCAGCAGCTTAAGAAATAGCGGGGCTCACAATGAGCAGTTCTTC. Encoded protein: CASSLRNSGAHNEQFF.

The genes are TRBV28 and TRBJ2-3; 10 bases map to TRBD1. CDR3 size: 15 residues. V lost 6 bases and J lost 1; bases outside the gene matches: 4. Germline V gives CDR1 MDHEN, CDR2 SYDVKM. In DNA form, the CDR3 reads TGTGCCAGCAGGACAGGGGGCGAGGGCACAGATACGCAGTATTTT. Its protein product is CASRTGGEGTDTQYF.

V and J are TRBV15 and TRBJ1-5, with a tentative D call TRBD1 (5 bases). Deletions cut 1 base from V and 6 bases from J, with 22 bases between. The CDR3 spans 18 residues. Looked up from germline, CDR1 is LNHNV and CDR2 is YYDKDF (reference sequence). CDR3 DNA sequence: TGTGCCACCAGCAGAGCCCTTCTGGGGCCGTTGGGTGTTCAGCCCCAGCATTTT. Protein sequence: CATSRALLGPLGVQPQHF.

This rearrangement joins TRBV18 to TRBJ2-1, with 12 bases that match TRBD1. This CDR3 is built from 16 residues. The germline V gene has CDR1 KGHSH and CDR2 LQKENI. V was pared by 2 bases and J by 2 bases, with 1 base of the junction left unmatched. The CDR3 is CASSPGTGGAYNEQFF. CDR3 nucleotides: TGTGCCAGCTCACCAGGGACAGGGGGCGCCTACAATGAGCAGTTCTTC.